These T cell receptor beta chains were read from a single sample in a study of blood T cell repertoires in COVID-19. Libraries were prepared by immunoSEQ multiplex PCR; TCRdb keeps only in-frame clonotypes and omits some of them. The sample has about 140,000 clones; 80% to 85% are singletons. The source material was PBMCs or T cells enriched from blood (not recorded which). The receptors were sampled from a man aged 35 to 55 with acute COVID-19. CDR3s include the opening cysteine and the closing phenylalanine or tryptophan.

15 | TRBV7-9 | CASSSPGGELGELFF
12 | TRBV12-3/TRBV12-4 | CASSFSLAGKYF
15 | TRBV29-1 | CSVEDRDLAGYGYTF
16 | TRBV7-2 | CASSSEAISETEKLFF
16 | TRBV27 | CASSSHIAGMTDTQYF
15 | TRBV4-3 | CASSRRDRGVDEQFF
15 | TRBV7-2 | CASSADRGGADTQYF
14 | TRBV5-4 | CASSPGTFNYGYTF
15 | TRBV7-2 | CASSLYTGGPYEQYF
12 | TRBV29-1 | CSVQAGTGELFF
14 | TRBV11-2 | CASSRGSGNSPLHF
16 | TRBV4-3 | CASSLQLAGGPYEQYF
13 | TRBV28 | CASLPHRDTEAFF
18 | TRBV5-6 | CASSLISLAGGSYNEQFF
13 | TRBV15 | CATSRAVYNEQFF